This T cell receptor (beta chain) was documented in a study of cytomegalovirus exposure and HLA in healthy donors. Study details: In an earlier analysis, 95 million to 140 million unique TCR beta sequences were found from 200 million or so T cells. Notes on the study in general: Follow-up analysis seemed to connect common viral pathogens with several of the most significant clusters identified.

The CDR3 contains 15 residues. Germline V gene lookup returns CDR1 SGHRS and CDR2 YFSETQ. V lost 6 bases to trimming and J lost 7 bases, with 20 bases between them. The count of this clone is one. Its target is unknown. PCR primers comprised 60 Vbeta and 13 Jbeta primers. The assay was immunoSEQ multiplex PCR, and TCRdb's table has in-frame clones only and misses some. Of roughly 150,000 clones listed, 60% to 80% are singletons. The sequence was obtained from a man in his late teens or twenties in good health and CMV-seropositive. The material sequenced was PBMCs. The chain uses TRBV5-1 and TRBJ2-1; D may be TRBD1 (6 bases). This CDR3 is CASKRGTDLRNEQFF. The DNA of the CDR3 is TGCGCCAGCAAGAGGGGGACGGACTTGAGGAATGAGCAGTTCTTC.